This T cell receptor beta chain derives from a study of beta chain features in type 1 diabetes. Study-level findings and limits: Patients showed naive, central memory and Treg TCRB repertoires that appeared more similar than those of healthy donors.

CDR1 is GTSNPN, CDR2 SVGIG, per germline (reference sequence). The CDR3 loop spans 14 amino acids. The V end was cut by 3 bases, the J end by 0 bases, with 9 bases between. Central memory, naive, regulatory and stem cell-like memory CD4+ cells were sorted by CD45RO/CCR7/CD25/CD127/CD95/CD27. The sequenced template was cDNA made from the entire isolated RNA. Sequencing of naive, central memory and regulatory T cell samples gave an average of around 3.5 million reads. Clones were sequenced by immunoSEQ multiplex PCR, and TCRdb holds only the in-frame ones, with some missing. The sample has roughly 180,000 clones, 10% to 15% seen once; the top ten hold 0.62%. On this clone: Its specificity is not known.

Source material: central memory CD4+ T cells from blood. This clonotype originated in a woman aged 18-29 years in good health. This chain links TRBV30 with TRBJ1-3; no definite D call. The CDR3 spells CAWRDPSSGNTIYF. CDR3 nucleotides: TGTGCCTGGAGAGACCCTAGCTCTGGAAACACCATATATTTT.